The 28 T cell receptor beta chains below were found in one sample sequenced in a study of identical twins. In TCRdb, the 5' RACE reads were re-called with MiXCR into one record per CDR3 protein. The sample includes roughly 720,000 distinct CDR3 sequences, roughly 18% of them seen just once. These same records also appear under a second study, on T cells expressing NK-cell markers.

The sample was PBMCs. The receptors were sampled from a woman aged 18-30 years in good health.

This clonotype was seen more than once but under ten times. The DNA for the CDR3 is TGTGCCATCAGTCGGACAGGGGTGGTATACGAGCAGTACTTC. Translated: CAISRTGVVYEQYF. J is TRBJ2-7 and V is TRBV10-3; 9 nucleotides agree with TRBD1. The CDR3 loop spans 14 amino acids. The germline CDR1 and CDR2 sequences are ENHRY and SYGVKD. Germline trimming cut 5 bases from V and 4 bases from J; bases unmatched to any gene: 6.

This clonotype turned up a few times. This rearrangement joins TRBV9 to TRBJ2-5; the match to TRBD2 covers 10 bases. CDR1 and CDR2 from the germline V gene are SGDLS and YYNGEE. The CDR3 extends over 17 amino acids. J lost 3 bases, V lost 3 bases, and 11 bases had no gene match. DNA for the CDR3: TGTGCCAGCAGCGACCGACTAGCGGGCGGATCAAAAGAGACCCAGTACTTC. Translating it yields CASSDRLAGGSKETQYF.

The chain uses TRBV10-3 and TRBJ2-7; 9 nucleotides align to TRBD1. Trimming cost V 5 bases and J 5 bases; bases outside gene matches: 10. CDR3 length: 15 amino acids. In germline, CDR1 is ENHRY, CDR2 SYGVKD. In DNA form, the CDR3 reads TGTGCCATCAGTCCAAACGACAGGGGGGTCAACGAGCAGTACTTC. Residues: CAISPNDRGVNEQYF.

This chain links TRBV20-1 with TRBJ2-1; tentative D call: TRBD2 (6 bases). Germline lookup yields CDR1 DFQATT and CDR2 SNEGSKA (reference sequence). V dropped 5 bases and J dropped 4 bases, with 15 bases sitting between them. The CDR3 loop spans 14 amino acids. The CDR3 loop reads CSALGSKVYNEQFF. The CDR3 DNA reads TGCAGTGCTCTCGGGAGTAAGGTGTACAATGAGCAGTTCTTC.

This clonotype was counted a few times. J is TRBJ1-2 and V is TRBV12-3 or TRBV12-4; D not resolved. Trimming removed 6 bases at V and 0 bases at J, with 5 bases between. The CDR3 runs 12 residues. CDR3 bases: TGTGCCAGCAGCTTCCCTAACTATGGCTACACCTTC. It specifies CASSFPNYGYTF.

The rearrangement links TRBV7-9 to TRBJ2-1, with 10 nucleotides matching TRBD2. From germline, CDR1 is SEHNR and CDR2 FQNEAQ (reference sequence). The CDR3 runs to 16 residues. V lost 5 bases to trimming and J lost 6 bases; unmatched junction nucleotides: 10. Written as DNA, the CDR3 is TGTGCCAGCAGCCCCCCGAAGCGGGAGGGTTCCAATGAGCAGTTCTTC. Its translation: CASSPPKREGSNEQFF.

The chain joins TRBV6-1 to TRBJ2-1, with 7 bases lining up with TRBD2. With V trimmed by 7 bases and J by 6 bases, 12 bases remained unmatched. Germline V gives CDR1 MNHNS, CDR2 SASEGT. The CDR3 is 15 residues long. The CDR3 DNA reads as TGTGCCAGCACCCTTCCGGGACTACCATTCAATGAGCAGTTCTTC. Translated: CASTLPGLPFNEQFF.

CDR3 in amino acids: CASINGGSRTGELFF. The CDR3 DNA is TGTGCCAGCATCAATGGAGGGAGTAGGACCGGGGAGCTGTTTTTT. V gene TRBV12-3 or TRBV12-4 combines with J gene TRBJ2-2; D might be TRBD2 (6 bases). The CDR3 is 15 amino acids. Trimming cost V 7 bases and J 5 bases, with 17 bases left between them.

The V gene is TRBV20-1, the J gene TRBJ2-3; 7 nucleotides match TRBD2. The CDR3 runs to 16 residues. With 0 bases clipped from V and 2 bases from J, the junction kept 8 bases outside the gene matches. Per germline, CDR1 DFQATT and CDR2 SNEGSKA (reference sequence). For the CDR3, the DNA is TGCAGTGCTAGAGATACTTGGGAGGGAAACACAGATACGCAGTATTTT. Protein sequence: CSARDTWEGNTDTQYF.

This clonotype was recorded once. The chain links TRBV9 to TRBJ2-7; TRBD2 aligns across 10 bases. Germline CDR1 SGDLS, CDR2 YYNGEE. The CDR3 loop spans 14 amino acids. After removal of 1 base from V and 4 bases from J, the junction contained 2 bases not matched to a gene. The CDR3 DNA is TGTGCCAGCAGCGTAACTAGCGGGACATACGAGCAGTACTTC. It is translated as CASSVTSGTYEQYF.

V and J are TRBV5-1 and TRBJ2-1; TRBD2 matches 12 bases. Per the germline V gene, CDR1 is SGHRS and CDR2 is YFSETQ. This CDR3 is built from 16 residues. J lost 4 bases, V lost 2 bases, and 4 bases had no gene match. CDR3 DNA: TGCGCCAGCAGCTTTTCACTAGCGGGGGGATACAATGAGCAGTTCTTC. Its translation is CASSFSLAGGYNEQFF.

This clonotype was seen a handful of times. The chain joins TRBV29-1 to TRBJ2-7, with D perhaps matching TRBD1 or TRBD2 (5 bases each). In germline, CDR1 is SQVTM, CDR2 ANQGSEA. V was trimmed by 7 bases and J by 0 bases, leaving 10 bases between them. The CDR3 contains 12 residues. The CDR3 protein is CSASGASYEQYF. The CDR3 bases are TGCAGCGCCTCCGGGGCCTCCTACGAGCAGTACTTC.

This clonotype showed up just a few times. This chain joins TRBV20-1 and TRBJ2-1, with a possible D match to TRBD2 (7 bases). This CDR3 is 15 amino acids long. Germline CDR1 is DFQATT and CDR2 is SNEGSKA (reference sequence). V was cut by 5 bases and J by 0 bases, with 14 bases left in between. The CDR3 DNA reads as TGCAGTGCTGGGGGCGGGAGTGTCTCCTACAATGAGCAGTTCTTC. It specifies CSAGGGSVSYNEQFF.

This clonotype was detected ten times or more. The J gene is TRBJ2-7, the V gene TRBV20-1; no clear D gene. The CDR3 has 11 amino acids. V was clipped by 0 bases and J by 6 bases, with 6 bases between them. Per the germline V gene, CDR1 is DFQATT and CDR2 is SNEGSKA (reference sequence). The CDR3 here is CSARDRSEQYF. In nucleotides, the CDR3 is TGCAGTGCTAGAGATCGGAGCGAGCAGTACTTC.

This clonotype has more than one count but fewer than ten. The chain joins TRBV15 to TRBJ1-2; no firm D call. The CDR3 is 11 residues long. Germline CDR1 and CDR2: LNHNV and YYDKDF (reference sequence). Trimming cost V 3 bases and J 4 bases, with 3 bases left between them. DNA for the CDR3: TGTGCCACCAGCAGGGGCTATGGCTACACCTTC. Translated, it gives CATSRGYGYTF.

J is TRBJ2-7 and V is TRBV27; D remains ambiguous. This CDR3 is built from 13 residues. V lost 3 bases and J 4 bases, leaving 10 bases between the germline ends. CDR1 is MNHEY and CDR2 is SMNVEV in the germline V gene (reference sequence). As DNA, the CDR3 is TGTGCCAGCAGTTTTACCGGGCAATACGAGCAGTACTTC. Translating gives CASSFTGQYEQYF.

The J gene is TRBJ2-3, the V gene TRBV12-3 or TRBV12-4; no definite D call. The ends were cut back, 5 bases at V and 2 bases at J, with 11 bases in the middle. This CDR3 region has 14 residues. The CDR3 DNA is TGTGCCAGCAGTCGACTTCTGCACACAGATACGCAGTATTTT. Its protein product is CASSRLLHTDTQYF.

There are many counts of this clonotype. V and J are TRBV12-3 or TRBV12-4 and TRBJ2-5; 9 nucleotides agree with TRBD1. The CDR3 loop spans 14 amino acids. The ends lost 6 bases at V and 2 bases at J; junction bases unmatched: 4. CDR3 in amino acids: CASSRGTGQETQYF. CDR3 nucleotide sequence: TGTGCCAGCAGCCGCGGGACAGGGCAAGAGACCCAGTACTTC.

A few counts support this clonotype. The rearrangement uses TRBV20-1 and TRBJ2-4, with 9 bases aligning to TRBD2. Per the germline V gene, CDR1 is DFQATT and CDR2 is SNEGSKA (reference sequence). The CDR3 sequence is 13 residues long. V shed 3 bases and J 8 bases; nucleotides not matched to a gene: 5. CDR3 loop: CSARVLAGYIQYF. The CDR3 DNA follows: TGCAGTGCTAGGGTACTAGCGGGTTACATTCAGTACTTC.

The chain links TRBV10-3 to TRBJ2-7; maybe TRBD2 (5 bases). The V gene's germline CDR1 is ENHRY and CDR2 SYGVKD. Trimming stripped 2 bases from V and 5 bases from J, with 13 bases between. The CDR3 totals 14 residues. CDR3 loop: CAISEGGFMNEQYF. For the CDR3, the DNA is TGTGCCATCAGTGAGGGCGGGTTTATGAACGAGCAGTACTTC.

This clonotype occurred a few times. The rearrangement uses TRBV6-5 and TRBJ1-5; D call uncertain. Germline V gene lookup returns CDR1 MNHEY and CDR2 SVGAGI. V was cut by 2 bases and J by 4 bases, with 9 bases left in between. This CDR3 comprises 14 residues. CDR3 coding DNA: TGTGCCAGCAGTTACCTCGGACGGAATCAGCCCCAGCATTTT. This gives the protein CASSYLGRNQPQHF.

The V and J genes are TRBV6-2 or TRBV6-3 and TRBJ2-7; D is perhaps TRBD1 (5 bases). The germline CDR1 and CDR2 sequences are MNHEY and SVGEGT. The CDR3 spans 15 residues. Trimming cost V 6 bases and J 2 bases, with 17 bases left between them. DNA for the CDR3: TGTGCCAGCAGCTACCCTCAAGGGGTCACCTACGAGCAGTACTTC. It codes for CASSYPQGVTYEQYF.

This clonotype was observed a few times. CDR3 in amino acids: CASSYLVGGAGTDTQYF. The CDR3 nucleotides are TGTGCCAGCAGTTACTTGGTTGGGGGGGCCGGCACAGATACGCAGTATTTT. The chain joins TRBV6-5 to TRBJ2-3; tentatively, D is TRBD2 (7 bases). V lost 1 base to trimming and J lost 1 base, with 15 bases between them. The CDR3 sequence is 17 residues long. Germline lookup yields CDR1 MNHEY and CDR2 SVGAGI.

The V and J genes are TRBV29-1 and TRBJ2-1; D is undetermined. Trimming cost V 7 bases and J 1 base, with 5 bases left between them. CDR1 is SQVTM, CDR2 ANQGSEA, per germline. The length of the CDR3 is 11 residues. The CDR3 protein is CSERSYNEQFF. The CDR3 bases are TGCAGCGAGAGATCCTACAATGAGCAGTTCTTC.

This clonotype was counted only a few times. The chain joins TRBV7-6 to TRBJ2-7; TRBD1 agrees at 9 bases. Losses at the gene ends were 5 bases for V and 1 base for J; bases not matched to a gene: 9. This CDR3 spans 16 amino acids. CDR1 SGHVS and CDR2 FNYEAQ come from the germline V gene. CDR3 sequence reads: CASSTRGQGESYEQYF. The CDR3 nucleotides are TGTGCCAGCAGCACAAGGGGACAGGGTGAATCCTACGAGCAGTACTTC.

A few counts support this clonotype. The rearrangement links TRBV5-6 to TRBJ1-4; D not resolved. The germline CDR1 and CDR2 sequences are SGHDT and YYEEEE. Trimming pared 0 bases from V and 5 bases from J, leaving 11 bases between. The CDR3 contains 15 residues. For the CDR3, the DNA is TGTGCCAGCAGCTTGGATGTGTCCTTAAATGAAAAACTGTTTTTT. Protein product: CASSLDVSLNEKLFF.

V and J are TRBV10-3 and TRBJ2-3; 9 bases map to TRBD2. CDR1 and CDR2 from the germline V gene are ENHRY and SYGVKD. The CDR3 spans 14 residues. V lost 8 bases and J lost 8; bases outside the gene matches: 11. CDR3 nucleotides: TGTGCCATCGGAGCGGGGGGACAACAGGGTACGCAGTATTTT. Protein product: CAIGAGGQQGTQYF.

This chain uses TRBV5-5 with TRBJ2-1; D remains ambiguous. The CDR3 loop spans 12 amino acids. Between the trimmed V and J ends, which lost 4 bases and 12 bases, there was a span of 14 bases. The germline CDR1 and CDR2 sequences are SGHKS and YYEKEE (reference sequence). The CDR3 coding sequence is TGTGCCAGCAGCCCCACGGACGTAGCGCAGTTCTTC. This translates into CASSPTDVAQFF.